This T cell receptor beta chain was sequenced in a study of OX40 agonist ivuxolimab in advanced cancers. On the study more broadly: Eligibility admitted prior anti-PD-1, anti-PD-L1 or anti-CTLA-4 therapy; about 40% had some. Partial responses, seen in three patients, involved one hepatocellular carcinoma and two cutaneous melanomas. Study findings and constraints: On average, CD8+ T cells showed a greater number of expanded clones than CD4+.

This CDR3 region has 14 residues. V was trimmed by 6 bases and J by 8 bases, leaving 19 bases between them. Germline V lookup: CDR1 MDHEN, CDR2 SYDVKM. Libraries were prepared by immunoSEQ multiplex PCR; TCRdb keeps only in-frame clonotypes and omits some of them. The table shows 69,000 or so clones, with 82% occurring only once. As for this clone: The target antigen is unknown.

The chain carries TRBV28 and TRBJ1-2; D uncertain. This specimen consisted of CD4+ or CD8+ T cells sorted from blood, obtained in a trial of the OX40 agonist ivuxolimab. The TCR was taken from an adult with an advanced solid tumor such as melanoma, head and neck, liver or kidney cancer. The CDR3 DNA sequence: TGTGCCAGCAGCCCTAGCGGAGAAAAAGGCGGCTACACCTTC. The encoded protein is CASSPSGEKGGYTF.